Listed here are 19 T cell receptor beta chains from one sample, sequenced in a study of OX40 agonist ivuxolimab in advanced cancers. Sequencing used immunoSEQ multiplex PCR; TCRdb keeps in-frame clones, though not all of them. The table lists approximately 74,000 clones, 90% of them singletons, with 0.45% to 0.55% in the top ten. Sequenced here: CD4+ or CD8+ T cells sorted from blood, sampled in a trial of the OX40 agonist ivuxolimab. Receptors originate from an adult with an advanced solid tumor such as melanoma, head and neck, liver or kidney cancer.

V is TRBV5-4 and J is TRBJ2-7; tentative D call: TRBD1 (6 bases). The CDR3 sequence is 15 residues long. From germline, CDR1 is SGHNT and CDR2 YYREEE (reference sequence). V lost 1 base and J 6 bases, leaving 17 bases between the germline ends. CDR3 DNA sequence: TGTGCCAGCAGCTTGAGTCGCCAGGGGAGCGGCGAGCAGTACTTC. It codes for CASSLSRQGSGEQYF.

This sequence joins TRBV7-9 and TRBJ2-1; a weak D match, TRBD1 (6 bases). Per the germline V gene, CDR1 is SEHNR and CDR2 is FQNEAQ (reference sequence). The CDR3 totals 19 residues. Trimming took 3 bases from V and 11 from J, leaving 32 bases between them. CDR3 bases: TGTGCCAGCAGCTTCCCGGGACAAGAGGGATTTCCAGTGCTTTTTCAGCAGTTCTTC. This translates into CASSFPGQEGFPVLFQQFF.

This chain connects TRBV7-3 to TRBJ2-1; TRBD2 might be the D (6 bases). The CDR3 length is 15 residues. CDR1 is SGHTA and CDR2 is FQGTGA in the germline V gene. Trimming left V 5 bases short and J 8 bases short, with 19 bases between. CDR3 bases: TGTGCCAGCAGCCCCGACGGGAGTCCCTGGGATGAGCAGTTCTTC. Translation gives CASSPDGSPWDEQFF.

V is TRBV5-4 and J is TRBJ2-3; D is tentatively TRBD1 or TRBD2 (5 bases each). The germline V gene encodes CDR1 SGHNT and CDR2 YYREEE (reference sequence). The V end was cut by 1 base, the J end by 1 base, with 7 bases between. The CDR3 contains 14 residues. The chain's CDR3 is CASSLLGGTDTQYF. For the CDR3, the DNA is TGTGCCAGCAGCTTGTTGGGGGGCACAGATACGCAGTATTTT.

The rearrangement links TRBV28 to TRBJ2-7; D might be TRBD1 (5 bases). The CDR3 loop spans 12 amino acids. Trimming removed 7 bases from V and 4 bases from J, with 11 bases in between. Germline CDR1 is MDHEN and CDR2 is SYDVKM. Written as DNA, the CDR3 is TGTGCCAGCATAAAAAGGGGATACGAGCAGTACTTC. Its translation is CASIKRGYEQYF.

The chain employs TRBV6-5 and TRBJ2-5, with TRBD2 matching 9 bases. The trim removed 1 base at V and 5 bases at J, leaving 2 bases unmatched. CDR1 and CDR2 from the germline V gene are MNHEY and SVGAGI. The CDR3 has 14 amino acids. This CDR3 reads CASSYLAGVETQYF. The CDR3 nucleotides are TGTGCCAGCAGTTACTTAGCGGGAGTTGAGACCCAGTACTTC.

The chain is built from TRBV27 and TRBJ1-3; tentatively, D is TRBD1 (6 bases). CDR1 is MNHEY and CDR2 is SMNVEV in the germline V gene (reference sequence). V was cut by 8 bases and J by 3 bases, with 17 bases left in between. The CDR3 contains 15 residues. CDR3: CASRAAGDGGNTIYF. In DNA form, the CDR3 reads TGTGCCAGCCGAGCGGCAGGGGATGGTGGAAACACCATATATTTT.

The chain joins TRBV11-3 to TRBJ2-7; D uncertain. Looked up from germline, CDR1 is SGHNT and CDR2 is YENEEA. Trimming removed 8 bases at V and 7 bases at J, with 9 bases between. The CDR3 spans 10 residues. DNA of the CDR3: TGTGCCAGCGGGTTTCAAGAGCAGTACTTC. As protein: CASGFQEQYF. The entire variable domain, with the rest obtained from reference TRBV11-3 and TRBJ2-7, is as follows: EAGVVQSPRYKIIEKKQPVAFWCNPISGHNTLYWYLQNLGQGPELLIRYENEEAVDDSQLPKDRFSAERLKGVDSTLKIQPAELGDSAVYLCASGFQEQYFGPGTRLTVT.

The V call is TRBV28, the J call TRBJ2-4, with 7 bases lining up with TRBD1. This CDR3 has 14 amino acids. Trimming cost V 5 bases and J 2 bases; bases outside gene matches: 3. The germline V gene encodes CDR1 MDHEN and CDR2 SYDVKM. The CDR3: CASSRQGSKNIQYF. As DNA, the CDR3 is TGTGCCAGCAGTCGACAGGGTTCCAAAAACATTCAGTACTTC.

The V gene is TRBV6-1, the J gene TRBJ1-4; 10 positions agree with TRBD1. The CDR3 is 16 amino acids. The germline CDR1 and CDR2 sequences are MNHNS and SASEGT. Trimming at V came to 4 bases and at J to 0 bases, leaving 2 bases not matched to a gene. The DNA of the CDR3 is TGTGCCAGCAGTGCAGGACAGGGGGCAACTAATGAAAAACTGTTTTTT. Its translation: CASSAGQGATNEKLFF.

This clone occurred a few times. The V and J genes are TRBV6-5 and TRBJ1-2; D unclear. Trimming stripped 5 bases from V and 5 bases from J, with 12 bases between. This CDR3 contains 13 residues. The germline V gene encodes CDR1 MNHEY and CDR2 SVGAGI. The CDR3 nucleotides read TGTGCCAGCAGTCAGAGGGTGGGGTATGGCTACACCTTC. Translating it yields CASSQRVGYGYTF.

The chain couples TRBV19 to TRBJ2-3, with 10 bases that match TRBD2. The CDR3 sequence is 19 residues long. Germline trimming cut 3 bases from V and 4 bases from J; bases unmatched to any gene: 16. Germline CDR1 LNHDA, CDR2 SQIVND (reference sequence). CDR3 region: CASSMAGVGQAGGPDTQYF. The DNA of the CDR3 is TGTGCCAGTAGTATGGCGGGAGTGGGGCAAGCGGGAGGGCCAGATACGCAGTATTTT.

The V and J genes are TRBV23-1 and TRBJ2-2; D may be TRBD2 (7 bases). TRBV23-1 is reported as an ORF; its role is uncertain. This CDR3 has 15 residues. V was clipped by 4 bases and J by 3 bases, with 12 bases between them. DNA of the CDR3: TGCGCCAGCAGTCGAGGAGGGGGGGACACCGGGGAGCTGTTTTTT. Protein sequence: CASSRGGGDTGELFF.

V is TRBV28 and J is TRBJ1-2, with D tentatively TRBD1 (6 bases). The CDR3 totals 14 residues. V lost 10 bases and J 0 bases, leaving 15 bases between the germline ends. CDR1 is MDHEN and CDR2 is SYDVKM in the germline V gene. The CDR3 bases are TGTGCCACTGCCGTCAGGGGTCCTAACTATGGCTACACCTTC. It encodes CATAVRGPNYGYTF.

The V gene is TRBV4-3, the J gene TRBJ2-7; D remains unclear. CDR1 is LGHNA, CDR2 YSLEER, per germline. Trimming took off 2 bases at V and 2 bases at J, with 10 bases between the two ends. The CDR3 runs 14 residues. CDR3 nucleotides: TGCGCCAGCAGCCAAATCACGGGCCCCTACGAGCAGTACTTC. It is translated as CASSQITGPYEQYF.

J is TRBJ2-5 and V is TRBV5-6, with 7 bases matching TRBD1. With V trimmed by 6 bases and J by 5 bases, 7 bases remained unmatched. Germline V gene sequence: CDR1 SGHDT, CDR2 YYEEEE. The CDR3 spans 13 residues. In nucleotides, the CDR3 is TGTGCCAGCACCCCTGGGACAGTTGAGACCCAGTACTTC. Amino acid sequence: CASTPGTVETQYF.

The sample holds a few counts of this clone. The DNA of the CDR3 is TGTGCCTCCTGGACAGGGAACTATAATTCACCCCTCCACTTT. It yields the protein CASWTGNYNSPLHF. The chain uses TRBV30 and TRBJ1-6, with 8 bases fitting TRBD1. CDR1 and CDR2 from the germline V gene are GTSNPN and SVGIG (reference sequence). CDR3 size: 14 residues. Germline trimming cut 7 bases from V and 3 bases from J; bases unmatched to any gene: 5.

V gene TRBV5-5 combines with J gene TRBJ2-4; 7 nucleotides align to TRBD2. V dropped 2 bases and J dropped 6; count of bases not matched to a gene: 11. The CDR3 spans 16 residues. CDR1 and CDR2 (germline): SGHKS, YYEKEE (reference sequence). CDR3 sequence: CASSFITPSGGNIQYF. The CDR3 DNA follows: TGTGCCAGCAGCTTTATTACACCCTCGGGGGGAAACATTCAGTACTTC.

The CDR3 DNA follows: TGTGCCAGCAGCTTAGTAGGAAACACCGGGGAGCTGTTTTTT. Translating it yields CASSLVGNTGELFF. This chain uses TRBV11-2 with TRBJ2-2; D is undetermined. Trimming cost V 1 base and J 2 bases, with 5 bases left between them. This CDR3 is 14 amino acids long. Germline V lookup: CDR1 SGHAT, CDR2 FQNNGV. The full variable domain, rest sourced from reference TRBV11-2 and TRBJ2-2, is EAGVAQSPRYKIIEKRQSVAFWCNPISGHATLYWYQQILGQGPKLLIQFQNNGVVDDSQLPKDRFSAERLKGVDSTLKIQPAKLEDSAVYLCASSLVGNTGELFFGEGSRLTVL.